What follows is one T cell receptor beta chain and its context. This sample was taken from a study of T cell clusters in autoimmune cytopenias. Germline V lookup: CDR1 MNHEY, CDR2 SVGAGI. This CDR3 is built from 16 residues. Each sample's input was approximately 0.25 ug genomic DNA, 38,000 or so genome equivalents. TRB rearrangements were amplified by touch-down multiplex PCR with mixed TRB-A/B primers. TCRdb reanalyzed the multiplex PCR reads and collapses them to one entry per CDR3 protein, without DNA. The listing records about 11,000 distinct CDR3 sequences. This sample also appeared in a second study, on T cell repertoires in aging, cancer and after chemotherapy.

The chain uses TRBV6-5 and TRBJ1-1; the TCRdb D gene call, TRBD1, has no DNA to confirm it. Sequencing was carried out using peripheral blood. This clonotype was sampled from a human donor in good health. The CDR3 region is CASSIGTGTMNTEAFF.